Listed here is a single T cell receptor beta chain. The specificity of this receptor is unknown. Nothing much larger sits one base from this clone, and base qualities are not available. All donors were healthy Caucasians. The twin cohort comprised three pairs of female monozygotic twins, all aged about 18 to 30 years. CD4+ and CD8+ T cell populations were isolated with positive isolation kits from Invitrogen. Libraries were made using 5' RACE. The reads were generated on an Illumina HiSeq 2000. Template switching added a universal primer binding site, and the final cDNA carried a unique molecular identifier that allowed TCR cDNA molecules to be counted accurately. Specific primers in the conserved constant-segment region were used to synthesize first-strand cDNA for the TCR alpha and beta chains. To control for contamination, every cDNA library was double barcoded, receiving both a SMART-Mk sample barcode and Illumina barcodes. TruSeq adapter sequences, together with Illumina sample barcodes, were added in two successive PCR steps. The TCR alpha and beta cDNA libraries were sequenced on the Illumina HiSeq platform using custom primers. The study's own analysis went as follows. Raw reads were processed with MiGEC to extract unique molecular identifiers, and MiXCR was used to determine CDR3 positions. Recombination models were inferred per individual with the repgenHMM and IGoR tools using an EM algorithm. Shared clonotype analysis was performed with the tcR package in R, normalizing sharing by the product of cloneset sizes. To study raw recombination free of thymic and clonal selection effects, out-of-frame nonproductive sequences were analyzed. Clones were called with MiXCR by TCRdb after fastp trimmed the public reads at Q25, and only in-frame beta chains were retained. When rows share a CDR3 protein, they turn into one entry using the most common DNA and genes. These V and J calls derive from TCRdb rather than the authors' analysis. In this sample the table shows about 290,000 distinct CDR3 sequences, roughly 9.8% of which occur a single time. The ten biggest clones cover 6% to 8.5% of the sample.

The sample belongs to a study of identical twins (dated by TCRdb to the mid-2010s). Looking at the study overall: To test whether fetal clonotypes persist, the study used deep sequencing on TCR alpha and beta repertoires from monozygotic twins, unrelated adults of various ages, and cord blood. Replicate twin experiments were performed at different times using different library preparation protocols to rule out contamination.

What the work shows at the level of the full study, not this receptor alone: Compared with coincidental sharing between unrelated individuals, out-of-frame TCR alpha sequences shared between twins showed an excess of sequences with low generation probability. Fewer insertions were carried by abundant cord blood beta clonotypes, a similar but weaker trend appeared in young adult naive repertoires, and no such trend appeared in memory repertoires. Because the same donors could not be followed over many years, the conclusions depended on cross-sectional statistical analysis. Invariant T cells such as MAIT and iNKT could partly confound zero-insertion analyses, although diverse VJ usage argued against such confounding for most clonotypes. Recombination models systematically underestimated out-of-frame TCR alpha sharing in monozygotic twins but agreed with sharing between unrelated individuals. Excess twin sharing in beta out-of-frame sequences was weaker because fewer shared sequences lowered the signal-to-noise ratio.

This same sample was also taken into another study, of yellow fever vaccine responses in identical twins. As that second study puts it: According to the authors, in identical twins the way T cells responded to vaccination appeared partly convergent and partly personalized. Focusing on identical twins, the study followed the T cell clones that responded to the vaccine, and did so with precision.

The clonotype originates from a woman aged 18-29 years in good health. Source material: CD8+ T cells sorted from blood.

The CDR3 here reads CASSLVAAGVTSDYGYTF. The nucleotides read TGTGCCAGCAGCTTGGTGGCGGCAGGGGTAACCAGTGACTATGGCTACACCTTC. Recombination joined TRBV5-5 with TRBJ1-2, and possibly TRBD1, on 6 matching bases. The V and J ends are trimmed by 0 bases and 3 bases, leaving 21 bases between them. The germline V gene encodes CDR1 SGHKS and CDR2 YYEKEE (reference sequence). The CDR3 covers 18 residues, taking in both the cysteine and the phenylalanine. Left in the record is the CDR3 DNA by itself, 54 bases read in frame from the first base.